A single sample gave rise to the 30 T cell receptor beta chains below, sequenced in a study of post-analysis software for immune sequencing data. These receptors have no identified antigens. Overall study findings and caveats: About five TRBV segments were more frequent in patients than controls; TRBV5-6, TRBV5-1 and TRBV20-1 belonged to this group.

TCR beta libraries were prepared from cDNA with unique molecular identifiers. One entry per CDR3 protein, called by TCRdb with MiXCR from the PCR reads. The sample holds roughly 580,000 distinct CDR3 sequences, around 47% seen once. Sequenced: blood. The receptors come from a girl aged 5 to 17 with multiple sclerosis.

This clonotype was seen only a few times. The gene calls are TRBV5-1 and TRBJ2-5, with a weak D call TRBD2 (6 bases). The CDR3 length is 14 residues. Trimming removed 7 bases from V and 3 bases from J, with 16 bases in between. Germline V CDR1 and CDR2: SGHRS, YFSETQ. Written as DNA, the CDR3 is TGCGCCAGCGGACTCCAAGCGGGCGAAGAGACCCAGTACTTC. The encoded protein is CASGLQAGEETQYF. Combining the CDR3 with reference TRBV5-1 and TRBJ2-5 gives the whole variable domain KAGVTQTPRYLIKTRGQQVTLSCSPISGHRSVSWYQQTPGQGLQFLFEYFSETQRNKGNFPGRFSGRQFSNSRSEMNVSTLELGDSALYLCASGLQAGEETQYFGPGTRLLVL.

This clonotype showed up just a few times. The J gene is TRBJ2-7, the V gene TRBV6-1; tentatively, D is TRBD1 (5 bases). V lost 3 bases to trimming and J lost 6 bases, with 15 bases between them. CDR1 MNHNS and CDR2 SASEGT come from the germline V gene. This CDR3 spans 14 amino acids. CDR3 in amino acids: CASSEQGEVGEQYF. The CDR3 DNA is TGTGCCAGCAGTGAGCAGGGTGAGGTAGGCGAGCAGTACTTC.

Turning to this clonotype: This may come from a read error, since a much larger clone is one base off. This rearrangement joins TRBV5-1 to TRBJ2-3; D call uncertain. V was shortened by 0 bases and J by 5 bases, with 4 bases between the two germline ends. The CDR3 has 12 residues. Germline V gene sequence: CDR1 SGHRS, CDR2 YFSETQ. CDR3 in DNA: TGCGCCAGCAGCTTGGCCCTAGATACGCAGTATTTT. This encodes CASSLALDTQYF.

The table lists this clonotype with a few counts. This sequence joins TRBV29-1 and TRBJ1-2; TRBD1 might be the D (5 bases). V dropped 8 bases and J dropped 3 bases, with 19 bases sitting between them. The germline V gene has CDR1 SQVTM and CDR2 ANQGSEA. The CDR3 is 14 amino acids. The CDR3 DNA is TGCAGCTACCTCGTGGCAGGGTCATACTATGGCTACACCTTC. This gives the protein CSYLVAGSYYGYTF.

The chain employs TRBV29-1 and TRBJ1-2; a weak D match, TRBD1 (6 bases). Germline CDR1 and CDR2: SQVTM and ANQGSEA. The CDR3 covers 13 residues. Trimming removed 5 bases from V and 5 bases from J, with 15 bases in between. CDR3 amino acids: CSVRDIGGYGYTF. The CDR3 DNA reads TGCAGCGTTCGGGACATCGGAGGTTATGGCTACACCTTC. Full variable domain (missing parts from reference TRBV29-1 and TRBJ1-2): SAVISQKPSRDICQRGTSLTIQCQVDSQVTMMFWYRQQPGQSLTLIATANQGSEATYESGFVIDKFPISRPNLTFSTLTVSNMSPEDSSIYLCSVRDIGGYGYTFGSGTRLTVV.

This rearrangement joins TRBV15 to TRBJ1-1; no clear D. Germline CDR1 LNHNV, CDR2 YYDKDF (reference sequence). The CDR3 is made up of 14 amino acids. V was clipped by 9 bases and J by 4 bases, with 18 bases between them. The CDR3 coding sequence is TGTGCCACGGGCGTAGGGATTTCGGTCACTGAAGCTTTCTTT. Protein: CATGVGISVTEAFF.

As to this clonotype: This may be a read error, as it is one base from a much larger clone. The chain joins TRBV4-2 to TRBJ2-3; TRBD2 matches 8 bases. Germline assignment: CDR1 LGHNA and CDR2 YNFKEQ. The CDR3 runs 15 residues. CDR3 amino acids: CASSQGSGSTDTRYF. The CDR3 nucleotides are TGTGCCAGCAGCCAAGGGAGCGGGAGCACAGATACGCGGTATTTT.

The rearrangement joins TRBV2 to TRBJ1-1, with 10 bases matching TRBD1. The V and J ends lost 8 bases and 1 base, in that order; junction bases with no gene match: 10. Germline V lookup: CDR1 SNHLY, CDR2 FYNNEI. The CDR3 loop spans 16 amino acids. CDR3 protein: CASLDGTGDGNTEAFF. In DNA, the CDR3 is TGTGCCAGCCTTGACGGGACAGGGGACGGGAACACTGAAGCTTTCTTT.

The chain uses TRBV12-3 or TRBV12-4 and TRBJ2-6, with 10 bases aligning to TRBD1. V dropped 6 bases and J dropped 0; count of bases not matched to a gene: 8. The length of the CDR3 is 18 residues. The CDR3 here is CASSSRDRGLSGANVLTF. The CDR3 coding sequence is TGTGCCAGCAGCTCCCGGGACAGGGGACTCTCTGGGGCCAACGTCCTGACTTTC.

CDR3 region: CASSMDAGKPQHF. DNA of the CDR3: TGCGCCAGCAGCATGGACGCTGGTAAGCCCCAGCATTTT. This chain joins TRBV10-1 and TRBJ1-5; no reliable D call. The V end was cut by 6 bases, the J end by 8 bases, with 14 bases between. The CDR3 spans 13 residues. Germline CDR1 is WNHNN and CDR2 is SYGVQD (reference sequence).

Only a few counts were recorded for this clonotype. This chain links TRBV5-5 with TRBJ1-2, with D possibly matching TRBD1 (6 bases). Between the trimmed V and J ends, which lost 4 bases and 4 bases, there was a span of 14 bases. The germline V gene has CDR1 SGHKS and CDR2 YYEKEE (reference sequence). The CDR3 extends over 14 amino acids. This chain's CDR3 is CASSPRRDIYGYTF. The CDR3 nucleotides are TGTGCCAGCAGCCCAAGAAGGGACATCTATGGCTACACCTTC. Drawing the rest from reference TRBV5-5 and TRBJ1-2, the complete variable domain is DAGVTQSPTHLIKTRGQQVTLRCSPISGHKSVSWYQQVLGQGPQFIFQYYEKEERGRGNFPDRFSARQFPNYSSELNVNALLLGDSALYLCASSPRRDIYGYTFGSGTRLTVV.

The genes are TRBV3-1 and TRBJ2-7; 7 bases map to TRBD2. The germline CDR1 and CDR2 sequences are LGHDT and YNNKEL (reference sequence). The CDR3 extends over 16 amino acids. V dropped 2 bases and J dropped 0; count of bases not matched to a gene: 7. CDR3 coding DNA: TGTGCCAGCAGCCAACGGACTAGGGGTATCTCCTACGAGCAGTACTTC. Its protein product is CASSQRTRGISYEQYF.

The V and J genes are TRBV12-3 or TRBV12-4 and TRBJ2-5, with unresolved D. The V end was cut by 3 bases, the J end by 5 bases, with 7 bases between. The CDR3 totals 12 residues. The CDR3 sequence is CASSFFPETQYF. As DNA, the CDR3 is TGTGCCAGCAGTTTTTTCCCGGAGACCCAGTACTTC.

This chain joins TRBV5-1 and TRBJ2-1; 10 bases are shared with TRBD2. Trimming cost V 1 base and J 5 bases; bases outside gene matches: 3. This CDR3 region has 15 residues. Germline CDR1 is SGHRS and CDR2 is YFSETQ. The CDR3 nucleotides are TGCGCCAGCAGCTTGCCAGCGGGGGGGAACAATGAGCAGTTCTTC. Its protein is CASSLPAGGNNEQFF.

The table lists this clonotype with a few counts. The chain employs TRBV28 and TRBJ2-7; 7 nucleotides agree with TRBD2. The CDR3 spans 16 residues. CDR1 MDHEN and CDR2 SYDVKM come from the germline V gene. V trimming: 2 bases; J trimming: 2 bases; junction bases outside the gene matches: 9. CDR3 bases: TGTGCCAGCAGTTTAGCGGGAGTCTTCCCTACCTACGAGCAGTACTTC. Translated: CASSLAGVFPTYEQYF.

The chain links TRBV7-9 to TRBJ1-2, with D possibly matching TRBD1 (5 bases). The CDR3 covers 14 residues. Germline V gene sequence: CDR1 SEHNR, CDR2 FQNEAQ (reference sequence). Trimming shortened V by 1 base and J by 8 bases, and 14 bases separated the two germline ends. Here the CDR3 DNA reads TGTGCCAGCAGCTTAGGATTTTCCGGGGACGGCTACACCTTC. It encodes CASSLGFSGDGYTF. Full variable domain (outside the CDR3, taken from reference TRBV7-9 and TRBJ1-2): DTGVSQNPRHKITKRGQNVTFRCDPISEHNRLYWYRQTLGQGPEFLTYFQNEAQLEKSRLLSDRFSAERPKGSFSTLEIQRTEQGDSAMYLCASSLGFSGDGYTFGSGTRLTVV.

The rearrangement joins TRBV7-7 to TRBJ2-1, with a weak D call TRBD1 (6 bases). Trimming removed 1 base at V and 0 bases at J, with 7 bases between. The CDR3 contains 15 residues. The germline V gene encodes CDR1 SSHAT and CDR2 FNYEAQ (reference sequence). DNA of the CDR3: TGTGCCAGCAGCTTAGGGGGGCACTCCTACAATGAGCAGTTCTTC. Translating it yields CASSLGGHSYNEQFF.

The CDR3 is CASSFGRGRSQPQHF. The CDR3 DNA sequence: TGTGCCAGCAGTTTCGGACGGGGGCGCAGTCAGCCCCAGCATTTT. This chain connects TRBV12-3 or TRBV12-4 to TRBJ1-5; TRBD1 might be the D (6 bases). Trimming shortened V by 3 bases and J by 6 bases, and 15 bases separated the two germline ends. The CDR3 length is 15 residues.

With respect to this clonotype: The junction departs from germline at one end; a sequencing error may be responsible. V is TRBV28 and J is TRBJ2-3; TRBD2 matches at 12 bases. The CDR3 sequence is 17 residues long. Germline assignment: CDR1 MDHEN and CDR2 SYDVKM. In nucleotides, the CDR3 is TGTGCCAGCATTTTAGGACTAGCGGGGAGAAGCACAGATACGCAGTATTTT. Its protein product is CASILGLAGRSTDTQYF.

The J gene is TRBJ2-5, the V gene TRBV7-2; D perhaps matches TRBD1 (5 bases). The DNA end lines up better with TRBJ2-7; the J call may be wrong. Germline V lookup: CDR1 SGHTA, CDR2 FQGNSA. The CDR3 runs 14 residues. The CDR3 coding sequence is TGTGCCAGCAGCTTACAGACCCAGGGCTACGAGCAGTACTTC. Residues: CASSLQTQGYEQYF.

This rearrangement joins TRBV7-6 to TRBJ1-1, with D possibly TRBD1 on 5 matching bases. This CDR3 is built from 16 residues. Germline CDR1 SGHVS, CDR2 FNYEAQ. Deletions cut 5 bases from V and 4 bases from J, with 20 bases between. The CDR3 region is CASSQRGVPGITEAFF. As DNA, the CDR3 is TGTGCCAGCAGCCAAAGAGGGGTTCCAGGGATCACTGAAGCTTTCTTT.

V usage is TRBV12-3 or TRBV12-4 and J usage is TRBJ2-7; perhaps TRBD2 as D (5 bases). CDR3 length equals 15 residues. V lost 3 bases, J lost 7 bases, and 19 bases lay in between. CDR3 nucleotides: TGTGCCAGCAGTTTGAGGCCGGGATTCAATACAGAGCAGTACTTC. It is translated as CASSLRPGFNTEQYF.

The rearrangement links TRBV7-9 to TRBJ2-6; 11 bases are shared with TRBD1. The junction had 7 bases not matched to a gene; V was cut back by 3 bases and J by 3 bases. CDR1 is SEHNR and CDR2 is FQNEAQ in the germline V gene (reference sequence). This CDR3 region has 18 residues. The CDR3 DNA follows: TGTGCCAGCAGCTTTGGGACAGGGGGATTTATTGGGGCCAACGTCCTGACTTTC. This encodes CASSFGTGGFIGANVLTF. The entire variable domain, with the rest obtained from reference TRBV7-9 and TRBJ2-6, is as follows: DTGVSQNPRHKITKRGQNVTFRCDPISEHNRLYWYRQTLGQGPEFLTYFQNEAQLEKSRLLSDRFSAERPKGSFSTLEIQRTEQGDSAMYLCASSFGTGGFIGANVLTFGAGSRLTVL.

This clonotype showed up just a few times. The chain uses TRBV7-9 and TRBJ1-5; TRBD1 is a possible D gene (5 bases). The CDR3 has 14 residues. Between the trimmed V and J ends, which lost 3 bases and 0 bases, there was a span of 6 bases. Germline loops: CDR1 SEHNR, CDR2 FQNEAQ (reference sequence). In DNA, the CDR3 is TGTGCCAGCAGCTTTGGGGCTAGCAATCAGCCCCAGCATTTT. Residues: CASSFGASNQPQHF. The whole variable domain, remainder taken from reference TRBV7-9 and TRBJ1-5, is DTGVSQNPRHKITKRGQNVTFRCDPISEHNRLYWYRQTLGQGPEFLTYFQNEAQLEKSRLLSDRFSAERPKGSFSTLEIQRTEQGDSAMYLCASSFGASNQPQHFGDGTRLSIL.

The table lists this clonotype with a few counts. This chain joins TRBV5-1 and TRBJ2-3; weak D call: TRBD1 (8 bases). Trimming removed 1 base from V and 1 base from J, with 31 bases in between. This CDR3 is built from 22 residues. From germline, CDR1 is SGHRS and CDR2 YFSETQ. CDR3 bases: TGCGCCAGCAGCTTGAGGACAGGGACAGGAGGGGGGGCCGTTCCCCGCACAGATACGCAGTATTTT. It is translated as CASSLRTGTGGGAVPRTDTQYF.

V usage is TRBV12-3 or TRBV12-4 and J usage is TRBJ2-1, with D possibly being TRBD1 or TRBD2 (5 bases each). V was pared by 5 bases and J by 1 base, with 15 bases between. The CDR3 runs to 16 residues. CDR3 sequence reads: CASSPGTSASYNEQFF. The CDR3 DNA is TGTGCCAGCAGTCCAGGGACCTCGGCGTCCTACAATGAGCAGTTCTTC.

The chain carries TRBV5-1 and TRBJ2-1; 11 bases fit TRBD2. V shed 4 bases and J 9 bases; nucleotides not matched to a gene: 15. Germline loops: CDR1 SGHRS, CDR2 YFSETQ. The CDR3 totals 17 residues. CDR3 sequence reads: CASSGKLAGGGVGEQFF. As DNA, the CDR3 is TGCGCCAGCAGCGGGAAGCTAGCGGGAGGAGGAGTTGGTGAGCAGTTCTTC.

CDR3: CASATRRGGIGQPQHF. The CDR3 DNA sequence: TGTGCCAGCGCGACCAGACGGGGGGGGATAGGTCAGCCCCAGCATTTT. The rearrangement uses TRBV28 and TRBJ1-5; D might be TRBD1 (5 bases). The germline V and J ends were trimmed by 8 bases and 6 bases, with 23 bases remaining between them. Germline V gives CDR1 MDHEN, CDR2 SYDVKM. The CDR3 has 16 residues.

This rearrangement joins TRBV5-1 to TRBJ1-4; no definite D call. The CDR3 totals 13 residues. The V end was cut by 4 bases, the J end by 12 bases, with 16 bases between. Germline lookup yields CDR1 SGHRS and CDR2 YFSETQ. The CDR3 bases are TGCGCCAGCAGCCGCGCGGGATCAGAAGAACTGTTTTTT. Translating it yields CASSRAGSEELFF. Drawing the rest from reference TRBV5-1 and TRBJ1-4, the complete variable domain is KAGVTQTPRYLIKTRGQQVTLSCSPISGHRSVSWYQQTPGQGLQFLFEYFSETQRNKGNFPGRFSGRQFSNSRSEMNVSTLELGDSALYLCASSRAGSEELFFGSGTQLSVL.

In this sample, this clonotype turned up once. The V and J genes are TRBV6-1 and TRBJ1-2, with TRBD1 identical over 8 bases. After removal of 7 bases from V and 5 bases from J, the junction contained 12 bases not matched to a gene. This CDR3 is 15 amino acids long. From germline, CDR1 is MNHNS and CDR2 SASEGT. DNA for the CDR3: TGTGCCAGCAATCACCGGGGGACAGGCGGATATGGCTACACCTTC. Translated: CASNHRGTGGYGYTF.